Listed here are 27 T cell receptor beta chains from one sample, sequenced in a study of identical twins. A single record per CDR3 protein comes from TCRdb applying MiXCR to the 5' RACE reads. The sample holds about 250,000 distinct CDR3 sequences, around 8.3% seen once. Separately, the same data were catalogued under a study of yellow fever vaccine responses in identical twins.

Material for sequencing was CD8+ T cells sorted from blood. The receptors stem from a woman aged 18-30 years in good health.

The chain recombines TRBV7-8 with TRBJ2-1, with D possibly TRBD2 on 6 matching bases. V gave up 5 bases and J gave up 4 bases, with 18 bases separating them. The CDR3 length is 16 residues. Germline loops: CDR1 SGHVS, CDR2 FQNEAQ. The CDR3 DNA follows: TGTGCCAGCAGCCCCGGGAGTCTGCAGCCATACAATGAGCAGTTCTTC. Its translation: CASSPGSLQPYNEQFF.

This clonotype was detected ten times or more. J is TRBJ2-2 and V is TRBV11-2; 13 nucleotides agree with TRBD2. CDR1 and CDR2 from the germline V gene are SGHAT and FQNNGV. The CDR3 consists of 20 residues. Losses at the gene ends were 2 bases for V and 3 bases for J; bases not matched to a gene: 12. The CDR3 DNA is TGTGCCAGCAGCTTATGGTCGTTCGTGGGACTAGCGGGACACACCGGGGAGCTGTTTTTT. Translation gives CASSLWSFVGLAGHTGELFF.

This clonotype appeared a few times. CDR3 coding DNA: TGTGCCAGCAGCCTAGAGACTAGCGGGGGGGCCACAGATACGCAGTATTTT. Translated, it gives CASSLETSGGATDTQYF. This chain joins TRBV9 and TRBJ2-3; 14 nucleotides match TRBD2. After removal of 4 bases from V and 2 bases from J, the junction contained 6 bases not matched to a gene. The CDR3 contains 17 residues. From germline, CDR1 is SGDLS and CDR2 YYNGEE.

The genes are TRBV6-2 or TRBV6-3 and TRBJ2-1, with 8 bases aligning to TRBD2. The V gene's germline CDR1 is MNHEY and CDR2 SVGEGT. After removal of 2 bases from V and 5 bases from J, the junction contained 8 bases not matched to a gene. There are 16 residues in the CDR3. CDR3 sequence: CASSYPSALADNEQFF. CDR3 nucleotide sequence: TGTGCCAGCAGTTACCCCTCGGCACTAGCGGACAATGAGCAGTTCTTC.

This clonotype was observed many times. The gene calls are TRBV4-1 and TRBJ2-7; a weak D match, TRBD2 (6 bases). With 5 bases removed from V and 2 bases from J, the gap between germline ends came to 16 bases. The length of the CDR3 is 15 residues. Germline V gives CDR1 MGHRA, CDR2 YSYEKL. CDR3 in amino acids: CASSWGDRTPYEQYF. The CDR3 DNA reads TGCGCCAGCAGCTGGGGGGACCGAACTCCCTACGAGCAGTACTTC.

This chain connects TRBV9 to TRBJ1-1; 10 bases are a match to TRBD1. V lost 4 bases and J lost 2; bases outside the gene matches: 2. Germline CDR1 reads SGDLS; CDR2 reads YYNGEE. This CDR3 is built from 14 residues. Written as DNA, the CDR3 is TGTGCCAGCAGCAGGACAGGGGGTAACACTGAAGCTTTCTTT. This codes for CASSRTGGNTEAFF.

This clonotype has just a few counts. The chain employs TRBV7-2 and TRBJ2-7; the D gene is possibly TRBD2 (5 bases). Germline V gene lookup returns CDR1 SGHTA and CDR2 FQGNSA. With 3 bases removed from V and 4 bases from J, the gap between germline ends came to 13 bases. This CDR3 is built from 14 residues. CDR3 DNA sequence: TGTGCCAGCAGCTTTTTCGGGGTTGAGTACGAGCAGTACTTC. Protein: CASSFFGVEYEQYF.

CDR3 DNA: TGTGCCAGCAGCGCGTCAGGGGCTTCGGGTGCCAAAAACATTCAGTACTTC. Encoded protein: CASSASGASGAKNIQYF. V is TRBV9 and J is TRBJ2-4; TRBD1 is a possible D gene (6 bases). Germline-derived CDR1 and CDR2 are SGDLS and YYNGEE. CDR3 length: 17 amino acids. V lost 3 bases to trimming and J lost 1 base, with 17 bases between them.

There are a few counts of this clonotype. This rearrangement joins TRBV10-3 to TRBJ2-7, with 11 bases lining up with TRBD2. Germline loops: CDR1 ENHRY, CDR2 SYGVKD. Trimming took 8 bases from V and 3 from J; bases not matched to a gene: 9. The CDR3 loop spans 15 amino acids. The CDR3 loop reads CAISTSGRKGYEQYF. CDR3 coding DNA: TGTGCCATCTCAACTAGCGGGAGAAAGGGCTACGAGCAGTACTTC.

Ten or more counts support this clonotype. The chain recombines TRBV25-1 with TRBJ1-4, with D perhaps TRBD1 (6 bases). CDR1 MGHDK and CDR2 SYGVNS come from the germline V gene. V lost 6 bases and J 12 bases, leaving 8 bases between the germline ends. CDR3 size: 10 residues. The CDR3 protein is CASRGGQLFF. In DNA, the CDR3 is TGTGCCAGCAGAGGGGGACAACTGTTTTTT.

This clonotype came up many times. This chain joins TRBV7-9 and TRBJ2-1; TRBD1 matches at 7 bases. J lost 0 bases, V lost 4 bases, and 6 bases had no gene match. Germline V gene data show CDR1 as SEHNR and CDR2 as FQNEAQ (reference sequence). The CDR3 has 16 residues. For the CDR3, the DNA is TGTGCCAGCAGCTCGTTGACAGGGATCTCCTACAATGAGCAGTTCTTC. Amino acids: CASSSLTGISYNEQFF.

There are a few counts of this clonotype. This chain links TRBV7-6 with TRBJ2-3; D not certain. The germline V and J ends were trimmed by 6 bases and 0 bases, with 7 bases remaining between them. The CDR3 is 13 residues long. From germline, CDR1 is SGHVS and CDR2 FNYEAQ. CDR3 nucleotides: TGTGCCAGCAGACGACAAAGCACAGATACGCAGTATTTT. Its protein product is CASRRQSTDTQYF.

This clonotype came up many times. The chain uses TRBV5-6 and TRBJ1-4; 7 bases fit TRBD1. Germline CDR1 SGHDT, CDR2 YYEEEE. Trimming cost V 4 bases and J 8 bases; bases outside gene matches: 8. The length of the CDR3 is 14 residues. CDR3 residues: CASSPDREDEKLFF. In nucleotides, the CDR3 is TGTGCCAGCAGCCCCGACAGGGAGGACGAAAAACTGTTTTTT.

This clonotype counts as medium-sized. The chain couples TRBV11-2 to TRBJ2-1; possible D gene TRBD2, 5 bases. The V and J ends lost 1 base and 9 bases respectively, with 13 bases between them. CDR1 is SGHAT, CDR2 FQNNGV, per germline. CDR3 length equals 14 residues. The CDR3, as DNA: TGTGCCAGCAGCTTAGTTCCCCCGGGGAGTGAGCAGTTCTTC. It is translated as CASSLVPPGSEQFF.

In its sample, this clonotype was seen many times. This chain uses TRBV11-2 with TRBJ2-3; 8 nucleotides line up with TRBD2. The CDR3 runs 15 residues. Trimming removed 1 base from V and 1 base from J; junction bases left unmatched: 1. Germline assignment: CDR1 SGHAT and CDR2 FQNNGV. DNA for the CDR3: TGTGCCAGCAGCTTAGCGGGGGGGGGCACAGATACGCAGTATTTT. It yields the protein CASSLAGGGTDTQYF.

J is TRBJ2-1 and V is TRBV7-3; tentative D call: TRBD1 (5 bases). Trimming left V 5 bases short and J 9 bases short, with 17 bases between. Germline loops: CDR1 SGHTA, CDR2 FQGTGA. The CDR3 sequence is 14 residues long. The CDR3 sequence is CASSEVSRGTEQFF. CDR3 nucleotide sequence: TGTGCCAGCAGCGAAGTATCTAGGGGCACTGAGCAGTTCTTC.

The sample holds a few counts of this clonotype. The chain is built from TRBV28 and TRBJ2-3, with a possible D match to TRBD2 (5 bases). CDR3 length: 14 residues. Germline V lookup: CDR1 MDHEN, CDR2 SYDVKM. V lost 3 bases, J lost 5 bases, and 12 bases lay in between. The CDR3 nucleotides are TGTGCCAGCAGTTTCGTGGGGAGTCAAGATACGCAGTATTTT. Its protein product is CASSFVGSQDTQYF.

The V gene is TRBV10-3, the J gene TRBJ2-1, with D perhaps matching TRBD1 (6 bases). The CDR3 consists of 13 residues. CDR1 ENHRY and CDR2 SYGVKD come from the germline V gene. Trimming pared 2 bases from V and 11 bases from J, leaving 13 bases between. The CDR3 sequence is CAISETGPDKQFF. CDR3 bases: TGTGCCATCAGTGAGACAGGGCCTGACAAGCAGTTCTTC.

This chain connects TRBV7-8 to TRBJ2-7, with D maybe TRBD2 (6 bases). This CDR3 contains 15 residues. The V end was cut by 5 bases, the J end by 4 bases, with 18 bases between. The V gene's germline CDR1 is SGHVS and CDR2 FQNEAQ. The CDR3, as DNA: TGTGCCAGCAGCCTCGCCAGGGAGGTGGGTTACGAGCAGTACTTC. Amino acids: CASSLAREVGYEQYF.

This clonotype was seen at least ten times. The chain carries TRBV4-3 and TRBJ2-4; D is unresolved. The ends were cut back, 0 bases at V and 1 base at J, with 7 bases in the middle. Germline CDR1 and CDR2: LGHNA and YSLEER. This CDR3 contains 15 residues. The CDR3 loop reads CASSQDSMAKNIQYF. CDR3 bases: TGCGCCAGCAGCCAAGATTCGATGGCCAAAAACATTCAGTACTTC.

V and J are TRBV6-2 or TRBV6-3 and TRBJ2-7; 9 bases map to TRBD2. CDR1 is MNHEY and CDR2 is SVGEGT in the germline V gene. CDR3 size: 15 residues. Losses at the gene ends were 0 bases for V and 6 bases for J; bases not matched to a gene: 6. This chain's CDR3 is CASSYSASGTPEQYF. The CDR3 bases are TGTGCCAGCAGTTACTCGGCTAGCGGGACCCCCGAGCAGTACTTC.

This clonotype was seen at least ten times. The V gene is TRBV6-4, the J gene TRBJ1-2, with TRBD1 matching 9 bases. Germline CDR1 and CDR2: MRHNA and SNTAGT. Trimming cost V 5 bases and J 8 bases; bases outside gene matches: 15. The CDR3 spans 16 residues. The CDR3 DNA reads TGTGCCAGCAGTCTCGCGGAGGGACAGGGTTTAGAAGGCTACACCTTC. Encoded protein: CASSLAEGQGLEGYTF.

The rearrangement uses TRBV4-3 and TRBJ2-5; TRBD1 matches 7 bases. Trimming cost V 2 bases and J 4 bases; bases outside gene matches: 13. Looked up from germline, CDR1 is LGHNA and CDR2 is YSLEER. This CDR3 contains 17 residues. CDR3 coding DNA: TGCGCCAGCAGCCAAATTACAGGGGTTCGGAATGGAGAGACCCAGTACTTC. Translation: CASSQITGVRNGETQYF.

There are a few counts of this clonotype. This chain joins TRBV6-6 and TRBJ2-5, with a tentative D call TRBD2 (6 bases). V gave up 8 bases and J gave up 9 bases, with 13 bases separating them. Per germline, CDR1 MNHNY and CDR2 SVGAGI (reference sequence). The CDR3 is made up of 11 amino acids. Here the CDR3 reads CASFYGGSQYF. The CDR3 nucleotides read TGTGCCAGCTTCTATGGAGGGTCCCAGTACTTC.

This clonotype was seen more than once but under ten times. In DNA, the CDR3 is TGTGCCAGCAGACTTCCGGGTCACAATGAGCAGTTCTTC. This gives the protein CASRLPGHNEQFF. This chain uses TRBV7-2 with TRBJ2-1; D remains unclear. The CDR3 runs 13 residues. Germline CDR1 is SGHTA and CDR2 is FQGNSA. V dropped 6 bases and J dropped 5 bases, with 11 bases sitting between them.

The chain carries TRBV12-3 or TRBV12-4 and TRBJ2-2, with D possibly being TRBD2 (7 bases). The CDR3 spans 16 residues. The ends were cut back, 9 bases at V and 1 base at J, with 18 bases in the middle. CDR3 nucleotide sequence: TGTGCCAGTCACTCGGCGGGGGCCCAGAACACCGGGGAGCTGTTTTTT. Protein: CASHSAGAQNTGELFF.

This chain uses TRBV4-3 with TRBJ1-5; 9 bases fit TRBD1. CDR1 LGHNA and CDR2 YSLEER come from the germline V gene. V lost 3 bases, J lost 7 bases, and 7 bases stayed unmatched. The CDR3 is 15 amino acids. CDR3 protein: CASSQDGTGLQPQHF. The DNA for the CDR3 is TGCGCCAGCAGCCAGGATGGGACAGGGCTACAGCCCCAGCATTTT.